One sample yielded the 11 T cell receptor beta chains listed below, sequenced in a study of T cells in Graves' hyperthyroidism and ophthalmopathy. Regions amplified from RNA transcripts were the TCR beta CDR3 regions. When the TCR CDR3 underwent first-round RT-PCR, the HTBI primer set was used. One entry per CDR3 protein, called by TCRdb with MiXCR from the multiplex PCR reads. The sample carries under 450,000 distinct CDR3 sequences, roughly 14% recorded once. Material: blood. These receptors came from a man aged 25 to 40 with Graves' hyperthyroidism that later progressed to Graves' ophthalmopathy.

Concerning this clonotype itself: A much larger clone differs by one base, so this may be a read error. J is TRBJ2-2 and V is TRBV30; no clear D. V lost 3 bases to trimming and J lost 1 base, with 6 bases between them. This CDR3 is built from 13 residues. From germline, CDR1 is GTSNPN and CDR2 SVGIG (reference sequence). The CDR3 is CAWSHGNTGELFF. The CDR3 bases are TGTGCCTGGAGCCACGGGAACACCGGGGAGCTGTTTTTT.

This clonotype was detected ten times or more. The rearrangement links TRBV12-3 or TRBV12-4 to TRBJ2-2; D is perhaps TRBD1 or TRBD2 (6 bases each). Trimming took off 5 bases at V and 0 bases at J, with 7 bases between the two ends. This CDR3 has 14 amino acids. The CDR3 DNA reads TGTGCCAGCAGTCGGGGGCCGAACACCGGGGAGCTGTTTTTT. Its protein product is CASSRGPNTGELFF.

This clonotype was counted ten times or more. The V gene is TRBV27, the J gene TRBJ2-7; maybe TRBD1 (6 bases). This CDR3 has 14 amino acids. Trimming removed 2 bases at V and 3 bases at J, with 11 bases between. The germline V gene encodes CDR1 MNHEY and CDR2 SMNVEV (reference sequence). The CDR3 DNA reads as TGTGCCAGCAGTTTAAAGGGGGAGTACTACGAGCAGTACTTC. Its translation: CASSLKGEYYEQYF.

A note on this clonotype: The junction departs from germline at one end; a sequencing error may be responsible. This rearrangement joins TRBV7-9 to TRBJ1-1; D is perhaps TRBD1 (5 bases). CDR3 size: 14 residues. Germline V lookup: CDR1 SEHNR, CDR2 FQNEAQ (reference sequence). The CDR3 protein is CASRFDRMNTEAFF. Written as DNA, the CDR3 is TGTGCCAGCCGCTTTGACAGAATGAACACTGAAGCTTTCTTT.

As concerns this clonotype: A much larger clone differs from this one at a single base, so this may be a read error. The chain links TRBV6-9 to TRBJ2-1; TRBD1 is a possible D gene (6 bases). Germline loops: CDR1 MNHGY, CDR2 SVAAGI. The CDR3 is made up of 16 amino acids. CDR3 in DNA: TGTGCCAGCAGTTACCCCCTTGGGCAGGGGTCCACTGAGCAGCTCTTC. Residues: CASSYPLGQGSTEQLF.

The chain is built from TRBV28 and TRBJ2-2, with D maybe TRBD2 (6 bases). Germline lookup yields CDR1 MDHEN and CDR2 SYDVKM. Trimming pared 2 bases from V and 7 bases from J, leaving 17 bases between. This CDR3 has 16 residues. The CDR3 nucleotides read TGTGCCAGCAGTTTAGTCGCAGGGAGGCTTGGCGGGGAGCTGTTTTTT. This codes for CASSLVAGRLGGELFF.

There are many counts of this clonotype. The rearrangement joins TRBV6-1 to TRBJ1-2, with D tentatively TRBD1 (5 bases). The germline V gene has CDR1 MNHNS and CDR2 SASEGT. The CDR3 runs to 14 residues. V was cut by 6 bases and J by 3 bases, with 14 bases left in between. The CDR3 nucleotides read TGTGCCAGCAGCGGGGGGGTTAGAGACTATGGCTACACCTTC. Translation: CASSGGVRDYGYTF.

This clonotype has just one count. This chain joins TRBV19 and TRBJ1-5; D call uncertain. The length of the CDR3 is 11 residues. V was clipped by 7 bases and J by 12 bases, with 13 bases between them. The germline CDR1 and CDR2 sequences are LNHDA and SQIVND (reference sequence). CDR3 residues: CASTTAGLQHF. The CDR3 DNA reads TGTGCCAGTACCACCGCCGGGCTCCAGCATTTT.

This clonotype was detected once. CDR3 bases: TGTGCCACCAGTGATGGAACAAGGTACCAAGAGACCCAGTACTTC. Its protein is CATSDGTRYQETQYF. The rearrangement joins TRBV24-1 to TRBJ2-5; D ambiguous. Germline assignment: CDR1 KGHDR and CDR2 SFDVKD. V lost 3 bases and J lost 0, with 10 bases in between. This CDR3 is 15 amino acids long.

The V and J genes are TRBV4-2 and TRBJ2-3, with 12 bases identical to TRBD2. This CDR3 is 19 amino acids long. CDR1 and CDR2 from the germline V gene are LGHNA and YNFKEQ. Germline trimming cut 3 bases from V and 4 bases from J; bases unmatched to any gene: 14. The CDR3 nucleotides are TGTGCCAGCAGCCATTATATGACTAGCGGGGGCCAAAGGGCAGATACGCAGTATTTT. It translates to CASSHYMTSGGQRADTQYF.

This clonotype was observed at least ten times. The V call is TRBV12-3 or TRBV12-4, the J call TRBJ2-7; 8 nucleotides match TRBD2. Germline trimming cut 5 bases from V and 0 bases from J; bases unmatched to any gene: 6. The CDR3 totals 15 residues. For the CDR3, the DNA is TGTGCCAGCAGTGGGAGCGGGGGACTCTCCTACGAGCAGTACTTC. Amino acid sequence: CASSGSGGLSYEQYF.